The 2 T cell receptor beta chains presented below share a single source sample, sequenced in a study of cytomegalovirus exposure and HLA in healthy donors. The PCR had 60 Vbeta and 13 Jbeta primers. Method: immunoSEQ multiplex PCR; TCRdb's copy keeps in-frame clones and lacks some. This sample has 100,000 to 150,000 clones, with approximately 67% found just once. The sequenced sample consisted of PBMCs. The receptors come from a man aged 18-30 years in good health and CMV-seronegative.

V is TRBV6-5 and J is TRBJ2-1, with D maybe TRBD2 (6 bases). Deletions cut 4 bases from V and 4 bases from J, with 14 bases between. Germline CDR1 reads MNHEY; CDR2 reads SVGAGI. This CDR3 is built from 15 residues. CDR3 nucleotides: TGTGCCAGCAGTTCTCAGCGGGCCTTGTACAATGAGCAGTTCTTC. As protein: CASSSQRALYNEQFF.

CDR3 sequence reads: CASSVGGLAIDTQYF. Written as DNA, the CDR3 is TGTGCCAGCAGCGTAGGAGGACTAGCCATAGATACGCAGTATTTT. The chain recombines TRBV9 with TRBJ2-3; TRBD2 aligns across 8 bases. The germline V gene encodes CDR1 SGDLS and CDR2 YYNGEE. The J segment lost 5 bases and the V segment lost 0 bases, leaving 5 bases of the junction unmatched. This CDR3 has 15 residues.